A single T cell receptor beta chain is shown here with its context. Its target is unknown. This specimen belongs to a study of CD8 T cells in Susac syndrome. Study at large: Active disease was present in over 5 of the sequenced Susac syndrome patients, whereas fewer than 10 of them were in remission. Study conclusions and caveats: The study conceded that relatively few individuals underwent its TCR sequencing and HLA analysis.

Germline-derived CDR1 and CDR2 are SGHVS and FQNEAQ. Trimming pared 5 bases from V and 10 bases from J, leaving 26 bases between. This CDR3 has 16 amino acids. The CD8+ and CD4+ T cells were isolated magnetically using a negative isolation approach, whereas the TEMRA cells were enriched by FACS. RNA, at roughly 0.45 to 1 ug, was reverse transcribed with random hexamers. The authors amplified TCR beta CDR3 across 54 Vbeta and 13 Jbeta using immunoSEQ multiplex PCR. MiXCR, applied by TCRdb to the immunoSEQ multiplex PCR reads, yields one record per CDR3 protein. The sample has around 150,000 distinct CDR3 sequences; 85% to 95% are singletons.

This clonotype was obtained from a human donor with Susac syndrome. The chain is built from TRBV7-8 and TRBJ1-1, with a possible D match to TRBD1 (6 bases). What was sequenced was CD8+ T cells from PBMCs. CDR3 sequence: CASSQGVFFGGLGAFF. CDR3 DNA sequence: TGTGCCAGCAGCCAGGGCGTCTTCTTTGGGGGCCTCGGAGCTTTCTTT.